One sample yielded the 30 T cell receptor beta chains listed below, sequenced in a study of blood T cells in healthy people across ages. A second PCR, run for roughly 7 to 11 cycles, used a sample-barcoded 5' primer plus a J-beta primer mix. TCRdb re-called the 5' RACE reads through MiXCR, storing one row per CDR3 protein. The sample carries approximately 2,000,000 distinct CDR3 sequences, more than 35% recorded once. Material: blood. The source of these receptors is a human donor in good health.

Remarks on this clonotype: Given the absence of the conserved phenylalanine or tryptophan at the CDR3 end, a read error is likely. The genes are TRBV20-1 and TRBJ2-5; no clear D. Germline loops: CDR1 DFQATT, CDR2 SNEGSKA (reference sequence). The length of the CDR3 is 11 residues. The ends were cut back, 6 bases at V and 4 bases at J, with 9 bases in the middle. This CDR3 reads CSASLVETQYV. CDR3 coding DNA: TGCAGTGCAAGTCTCGTAGAGACCCAGTACGTC.

This rearrangement joins TRBV5-1 to TRBJ2-2; D call uncertain. Per germline, CDR1 SGHRS and CDR2 YFSETQ. CDR3 length equals 14 residues. The V and J ends lost 7 bases and 3 bases respectively, with 13 bases between them. CDR3 coding DNA: TGCGCCAGCTTCTCGCCAGGTGACACCGGGGAGCTGTTTTTT. It yields the protein CASFSPGDTGELFF.

CDR3 sequence: CASRSTGTGGEQFF. DNA for the CDR3: TGTGCCAGCAGATCTACCGGGACAGGGGGTGAGCAGTTCTTC. The chain carries TRBV12-3 or TRBV12-4 and TRBJ2-1; TRBD1 aligns across 11 bases. V shed 6 bases, J shed 9 bases, and the junction held 7 bases outside the gene matches. The CDR3 contains 14 residues.

The chain couples TRBV29-1 to TRBJ1-2; 9 nucleotides match TRBD1. Germline V CDR1 and CDR2: SQVTM, ANQGSEA. The CDR3 has 13 amino acids. V was pared by 7 bases and J by 6 bases, with 9 bases of the junction left unmatched. CDR3 in amino acids: CSARQGGEDGYTF. The CDR3 nucleotides read TGCAGCGCCCGACAGGGGGGTGAGGATGGCTACACCTTC.

J is TRBJ2-5 and V is TRBV4-2; possible D gene TRBD2, 6 bases. V was cut by 2 bases and J by 5 bases, with 15 bases left in between. The V gene's germline CDR1 is LGHNA and CDR2 YNFKEQ. CDR3 length: 15 amino acids. The CDR3 here is CASSQRGTNEETQYF. The CDR3 nucleotides read TGTGCCAGCAGCCAACGCGGGACGAACGAGGAGACCCAGTACTTC.

The chain has TRBV2 and TRBJ2-7, with D possibly being TRBD2 (6 bases). The ends were cut back, 6 bases at V and 1 base at J, with 13 bases in the middle. The CDR3 loop spans 14 amino acids. Germline CDR1 and CDR2: SNHLY and FYNNEI. The DNA of the CDR3 is TGTGCCAGCAGGGGCGGGGTTCATTCCTACGAGCAGTACTTC. Its translation: CASRGGVHSYEQYF.

The sample holds many counts of this clonotype. The DNA of the CDR3 is TGTGCCAGCAGCCAAGGTCCCAGACCAGGGGAGACCCAGTACTTC. It specifies CASSQGPRPGETQYF. The V gene is TRBV3-1, the J gene TRBJ2-5, with TRBD1 as a possible D gene (5 bases). The CDR3 covers 15 residues. Per germline, CDR1 LGHDT and CDR2 YNNKEL (reference sequence). Trimming removed 1 base from V and 5 bases from J, with 14 bases in between.

This clonotype was seen ten or more times. The chain links TRBV29-1 to TRBJ2-7, with D possibly called TRBD1 or TRBD2 (6 bases each). This CDR3 is built from 14 residues. The V gene lost 4 bases and the J gene lost 6 bases, with 19 bases spanning the gap. Germline CDR1 reads SQVTM; CDR2 reads ANQGSEA. The CDR3 is CSVVSGVGGGEQYF. The CDR3 bases are TGCAGCGTTGTCTCGGGGGTCGGAGGGGGCGAGCAGTACTTC.

In its sample, this clonotype was seen a few times. This chain links TRBV5-5 with TRBJ1-2, with 7 positions matching TRBD1. Germline V lookup: CDR1 SGHKS, CDR2 YYEKEE (reference sequence). J was trimmed by 6 bases and V by 4 bases; bases with no gene match: 9. This CDR3 is 14 amino acids long. CDR3 amino acids: CASSRPGGSNGYTF. The CDR3 region has the DNA TGTGCCAGCAGCCGGCCAGGGGGGAGCAATGGCTACACCTTC.

V usage is TRBV29-1 and J usage is TRBJ2-1, with D maybe TRBD2 (6 bases). The CDR3 runs 14 residues. Trimming stripped 7 bases from V and 9 bases from J, with 22 bases between. Germline CDR1 and CDR2: SQVTM and ANQGSEA. The CDR3, as DNA: TGCAGCGCTAATCCGGACCTTCCCGGGGGTGAGCAGTTCTTC. Translating it yields CSANPDLPGGEQFF.

This clonotype was observed a few times. This chain uses TRBV5-1 with TRBJ2-4; D is possibly TRBD2 (5 bases). The DNA end is a closer match to TRBJ2-7, so the J assignment may be wrong. The germline V gene has CDR1 SGHRS and CDR2 YFSETQ. The CDR3 sequence is 11 residues long. In DNA, the CDR3 is TGCGCCAGCAGCCGGGAACACGAGCAGTACTTC. The encoded protein is CASSREHEQYF.

This clonotype has only a few counts. V usage is TRBV11-3 and J usage is TRBJ2-5; 7 bases match TRBD2. The CDR3 extends over 14 amino acids. Germline CDR1 SGHNT, CDR2 YENEEA. The trim removed 5 bases at V and 5 bases at J, leaving 8 bases unmatched. The CDR3 sequence: CASSTTGGRETQYF. CDR3 sequence (DNA): TGTGCCAGCAGCACAACGGGGGGTCGGGAGACCCAGTACTTC.

V gene TRBV20-1 combines with J gene TRBJ2-7; 9 positions agree with TRBD1. The V segment lost 4 bases and the J segment 0 bases; nucleotides outside the gene matches: 10. Germline V lookup: CDR1 DFQATT, CDR2 SNEGSKA (reference sequence). CDR3 length equals 16 residues. This chain's CDR3 is CSAIKWGQGFSYEQYF. CDR3 DNA sequence: TGCAGTGCTATCAAATGGGGACAGGGATTCTCCTACGAGCAGTACTTC.

This clonotype occurred a few times. This rearrangement joins TRBV7-9 to TRBJ2-6; D is ambiguous. Trimming removed 8 bases from V and 0 bases from J, with 11 bases in between. Per the germline V gene, CDR1 is SEHNR and CDR2 is FQNEAQ (reference sequence). This CDR3 contains 15 residues. CDR3 amino acids: CASWDGDSGANVLTF. The CDR3 nucleotides read TGTGCCAGCTGGGATGGGGACTCTGGGGCCAACGTCCTGACTTTC. The entire variable domain, with the rest obtained from reference TRBV7-9 and TRBJ2-6, is as follows: DTGVSQNPRHKITKRGQNVTFRCDPISEHNRLYWYRQTLGQGPEFLTYFQNEAQLEKSRLLSDRFSAERPKGSFSTLEIQRTEQGDSAMYLCASWDGDSGANVLTFGAGSRLTVL.

This clonotype was observed many times. The rearrangement joins TRBV6-2 or TRBV6-3 to TRBJ2-1; the match to TRBD2 covers 8 bases. The J segment lost 4 bases and the V segment lost 0 bases, leaving 8 bases of the junction unmatched. CDR3 length equals 17 residues. Germline values: CDR1 MNHEY, CDR2 SVGEGT. In DNA, the CDR3 is TGTGCCAGCAGTTACTCCCCCGGAGCGGGGGTATACAATGAGCAGTTCTTC. As protein: CASSYSPGAGVYNEQFF.

This clonotype was observed a handful of times. This CDR3 is CATSDLLTSPINGRHEQFF. CDR3 nucleotide sequence: TGTGCCACCAGTGATCTACTCACTAGCCCGATAAACGGTCGGCATGAGCAGTTCTTC. V and J are TRBV24-1 and TRBJ2-1, with D possibly matching TRBD2 (6 bases). Looked up from germline, CDR1 is KGHDR and CDR2 is SFDVKD. V dropped 3 bases and J dropped 8 bases, with 28 bases sitting between them. The CDR3 contains 19 residues.

This clonotype was detected only a few times. The chain combines TRBV28 with TRBJ2-7, with 10 bases identical to TRBD2. The CDR3 runs to 16 residues. V trimming: 2 bases; J trimming: 0 bases; junction bases outside the gene matches: 4. Germline CDR1 MDHEN, CDR2 SYDVKM. CDR3 region: CASSLASGGASYEQYF. The CDR3 bases are TGTGCCAGCAGTTTAGCCAGCGGGGGGGCCTCCTACGAGCAGTACTTC.

Only a few counts were recorded for this clonotype. A junction end diverges from the germline sequence, so it may reflect a read error. The gene calls are TRBV20-1 and TRBJ2-5, with D possibly matching TRBD2 (6 bases). The CDR3 has 15 residues. Looked up from germline, CDR1 is DFQATT and CDR2 is SNEGSKA (reference sequence). The CDR3 is CSAGDLLALQETQYF. Here the CDR3 DNA reads TGCAGTGCTGGAGACCTTCTAGCGCTCCAAGAGACCCAGTACTTC.

The sample holds a few counts of this clonotype. J is TRBJ2-7 and V is TRBV15; 9 positions agree with TRBD1. Germline lookup yields CDR1 LNHNV and CDR2 YYDKDF (reference sequence). CDR3 length: 16 amino acids. Trimming removed 2 bases from V and 7 bases from J; junction bases left unmatched: 12. Here the CDR3 reads CATSRFGTGKTGEQYF. Here the CDR3 DNA reads TGTGCCACCAGCAGATTCGGGACAGGGAAGACGGGGGAGCAGTACTTC.

The rearrangement uses TRBV7-2 and TRBJ1-5, with a tentative D call TRBD1 (5 bases). From germline, CDR1 is SGHTA and CDR2 FQGNSA. CDR3 length: 13 residues. Trimming removed 5 bases at V and 5 bases at J, with 10 bases between. CDR3 amino acids: CASSADSHQPQHF. The CDR3 DNA is TGTGCCAGCAGCGCTGACAGCCATCAGCCCCAGCATTTT.

This clonotype has only a few counts. The rearrangement uses TRBV27 and TRBJ1-2, with D uncertain. This CDR3 comprises 12 residues. Germline V gives CDR1 MNHEY, CDR2 SMNVEV (reference sequence). V lost 0 bases to trimming and J lost 13 bases, with 12 bases between them. CDR3 DNA: TGTGCCAGCAGTTTATCGACCGGATCGCTCACCTTC. As protein: CASSLSTGSLTF.

The rearrangement joins TRBV6-2 or TRBV6-3 to TRBJ2-1, with D perhaps TRBD2 (5 bases). V dropped 9 bases and J dropped 8 bases, with 14 bases sitting between them. The CDR3 consists of 12 residues. Germline V gene data show CDR1 as MNHEY and CDR2 as SVGEGT. CDR3 sequence reads: CASNLGSHEQFF. The CDR3 nucleotides read TGTGCCAGTAACTTGGGGAGCCATGAGCAGTTCTTC.

This clonotype has only a few counts. The gene calls are TRBV7-9 and TRBJ2-1, with D maybe TRBD2 (6 bases). Trimming left V 1 base short and J 1 base short, with 14 bases between. Germline CDR1 SEHNR, CDR2 FQNEAQ (reference sequence). This CDR3 is 17 amino acids long. The CDR3 region is CASSLGYAGRSYNEQFF. CDR3 coding DNA: TGTGCCAGCAGCTTAGGTTATGCGGGGAGGTCCTACAATGAGCAGTTCTTC.

This chain uses TRBV7-8 with TRBJ2-7, with D unresolved. The V gene's germline CDR1 is SGHVS and CDR2 FQNEAQ. V lost 0 bases and J lost 1, with 7 bases in between. This CDR3 has 14 amino acids. CDR3 in DNA: TGTGCCAGCAGCTTAGCGATCTCGTCCTACGAGCAGTACTTC. This translates into CASSLAISSYEQYF. The full variable domain, its missing parts supplied by reference TRBV7-8 and TRBJ2-7, is GAGVSQSPRYKVAKRGQDVALRCDPISGHVSLFWYQQALGQGPEFLTYFQNEAQLDKSGLPSDRFFAERPEGSVSTLKIQRTQQEDSAVYLCASSLAISSYEQYFGPGTRLTVT.

The genes are TRBV4-3 and TRBJ2-7; D is perhaps TRBD1 (5 bases). CDR1 LGHNA and CDR2 YSLEER come from the germline V gene. The CDR3 runs 14 residues. V was clipped by 4 bases and J by 0 bases, with 10 bases between them. The CDR3 nucleotides are TGCGCCAGCAGCCCGGACAACCTCTCCTACGAGCAGTACTTC. Residues: CASSPDNLSYEQYF.

This clonotype showed up just a few times. The V call is TRBV10-3, the J call TRBJ1-6; TRBD1 might be the D (5 bases). Germline V lookup: CDR1 ENHRY, CDR2 SYGVKD. This CDR3 contains 15 residues. The V and J ends lost 0 bases and 9 bases respectively, with 12 bases between them. The CDR3 protein is CAISESTGVGSPLHF. The CDR3 coding sequence is TGTGCCATCAGTGAGTCGACGGGGGTTGGTTCACCCCTCCACTTT.

The chain links TRBV4-1 to TRBJ1-1; D ambiguous. CDR3 size: 15 residues. Trimming shortened V by 0 bases and J by 1 base, and 9 bases separated the two germline ends. The germline V gene has CDR1 MGHRA and CDR2 YSYEKL. This chain's CDR3 is CASSQEVGENTEAFF. For the CDR3, the DNA is TGCGCCAGCAGCCAAGAGGTGGGAGAGAACACTGAAGCTTTCTTT.

The chain combines TRBV15 with TRBJ1-1, with D perhaps matching TRBD1 (5 bases). The CDR3 has 14 residues. Looked up from germline, CDR1 is LNHNV and CDR2 is YYDKDF (reference sequence). Between the trimmed V and J ends, which lost 0 bases and 10 bases, there was a span of 15 bases. The CDR3 DNA sequence: TGTGCCACCAGCAGAGAGGCGAGGGGAGCACGAGCTTTCTTT. Translated, it gives CATSREARGARAFF. The full variable domain, in which reference TRBV15 and TRBJ1-1 provide the parts outside the CDR3, is DAMVIQNPRYQVTQFGKPVTLSCSQTLNHNVMYWYQQKSSQAPKLLFHYYDKDFNNEADTPDNFQSRRPNTSFCFLDIRSPGLGDTAMYLCATSREARGARAFFGQGTRLTVV.

The chain couples TRBV5-1 to TRBJ1-2; unclear D gene. Trimming took off 2 bases at V and 3 bases at J, with 11 bases between the two ends. Germline-derived CDR1 and CDR2 are SGHRS and YFSETQ. The CDR3 spans 14 residues. In DNA form, the CDR3 reads TGCGCCAGCAGCTTAAGGACCCAAGACTATGGCTACACCTTC. Encoded protein: CASSLRTQDYGYTF.

V usage is TRBV12-3 or TRBV12-4 and J usage is TRBJ2-5; TRBD2 agrees at 7 bases. The DNA matches TRBJ2-7 better at its end, which makes the J call doubtful. CDR3 length: 14 residues. The CDR3 coding sequence is TGTGCCAGCAGCCGAGGGACGGGGGAGGGCGAGCAGTACTTC. It specifies CASSRGTGEGEQYF.